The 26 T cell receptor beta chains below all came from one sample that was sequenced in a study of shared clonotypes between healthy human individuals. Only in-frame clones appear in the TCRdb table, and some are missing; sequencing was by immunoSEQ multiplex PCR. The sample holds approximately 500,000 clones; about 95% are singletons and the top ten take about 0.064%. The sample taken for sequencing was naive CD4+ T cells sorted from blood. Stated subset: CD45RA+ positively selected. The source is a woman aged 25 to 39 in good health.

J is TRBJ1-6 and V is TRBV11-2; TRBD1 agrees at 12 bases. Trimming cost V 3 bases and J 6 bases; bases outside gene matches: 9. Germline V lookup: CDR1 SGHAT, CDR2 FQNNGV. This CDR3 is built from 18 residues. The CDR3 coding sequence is TGTGCCAGCAGCTTCCCCCGGGGACAGGGGGCTTCTAATTCACCCCTCCACTTT. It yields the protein CASSFPRGQGASNSPLHF.

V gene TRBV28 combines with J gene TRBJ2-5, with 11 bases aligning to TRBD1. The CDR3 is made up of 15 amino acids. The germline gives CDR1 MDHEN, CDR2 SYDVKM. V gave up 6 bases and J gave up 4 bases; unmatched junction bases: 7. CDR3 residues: CASSQDRGRLETQYF. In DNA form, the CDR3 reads TGTGCCAGCAGCCAGGACAGGGGGCGCCTAGAGACCCAGTACTTC.

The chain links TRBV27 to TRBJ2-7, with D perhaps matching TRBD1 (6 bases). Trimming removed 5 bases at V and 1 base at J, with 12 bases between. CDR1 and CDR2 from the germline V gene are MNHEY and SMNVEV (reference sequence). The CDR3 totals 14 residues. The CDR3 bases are TGTGCCAGCAGTCCGCACAGGGAATCCTACGAGCAGTACTTC. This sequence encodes CASSPHRESYEQYF.

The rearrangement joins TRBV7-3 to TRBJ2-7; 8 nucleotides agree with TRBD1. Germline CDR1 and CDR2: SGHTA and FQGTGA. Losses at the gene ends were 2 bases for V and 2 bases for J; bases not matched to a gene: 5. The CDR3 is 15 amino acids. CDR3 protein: CASSLLGQAPYEQYF. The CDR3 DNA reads TGTGCCAGCAGCTTATTGGGACAGGCGCCCTACGAGCAGTACTTC. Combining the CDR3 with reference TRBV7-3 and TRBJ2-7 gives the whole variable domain GAGVSQTPSNKVTEKGKYVELRCDPISGHTALYWYRQSLGQGPEFLIYFQGTGAADDSGLPNDRFFAVRPEGSVSTLKIQRTERGDSAVYLCASSLLGQAPYEQYFGPGTRLTVT.

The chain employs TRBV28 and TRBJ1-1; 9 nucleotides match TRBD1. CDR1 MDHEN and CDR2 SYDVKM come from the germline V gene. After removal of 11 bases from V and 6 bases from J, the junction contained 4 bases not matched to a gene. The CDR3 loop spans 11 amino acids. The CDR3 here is CAGQGRAEAFF. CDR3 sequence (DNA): TGTGCCGGACAGGGGAGGGCTGAAGCTTTCTTT.

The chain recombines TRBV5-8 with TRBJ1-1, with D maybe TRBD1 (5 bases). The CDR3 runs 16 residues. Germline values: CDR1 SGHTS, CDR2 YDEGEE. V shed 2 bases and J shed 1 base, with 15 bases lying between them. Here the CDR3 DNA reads TGTGCCAGCAGCTTTTGGGGCCAGGGAGGGAACACTGAAGCTTTCTTT. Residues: CASSFWGQGGNTEAFF.

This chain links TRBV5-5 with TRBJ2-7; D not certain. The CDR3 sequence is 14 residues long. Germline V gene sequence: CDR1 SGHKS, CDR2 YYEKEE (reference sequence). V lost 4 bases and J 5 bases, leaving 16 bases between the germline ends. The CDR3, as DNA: TGTGCCAGCAGCCGTGTGTTGTTGGGGAACGAGCAGTACTTC. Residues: CASSRVLLGNEQYF.

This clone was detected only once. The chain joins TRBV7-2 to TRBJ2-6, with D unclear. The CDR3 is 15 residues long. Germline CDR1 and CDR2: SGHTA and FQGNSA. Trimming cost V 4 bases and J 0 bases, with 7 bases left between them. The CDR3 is CASSSWVSGANVLTF. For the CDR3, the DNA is TGTGCCAGCAGCTCCTGGGTCTCTGGGGCCAACGTCCTGACTTTC.

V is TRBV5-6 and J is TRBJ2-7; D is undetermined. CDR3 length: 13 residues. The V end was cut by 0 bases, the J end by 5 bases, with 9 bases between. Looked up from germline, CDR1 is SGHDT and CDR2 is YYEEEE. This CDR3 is CASSLEQSHEQYF. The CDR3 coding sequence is TGTGCCAGCAGCTTGGAACAGAGCCACGAGCAGTACTTC.

CDR3 coding DNA: TGTGCCAGCAGCAAGAGGCCGGTGACAGGGATCTACGAGCAGTACTTC. As protein: CASSKRPVTGIYEQYF. This rearrangement joins TRBV27 to TRBJ2-7; 7 bases match TRBD1. Germline CDR1 and CDR2: MNHEY and SMNVEV (reference sequence). This CDR3 is 16 amino acids long. Trimming at V came to 6 bases and at J to 3 bases, leaving 14 bases not matched to a gene.

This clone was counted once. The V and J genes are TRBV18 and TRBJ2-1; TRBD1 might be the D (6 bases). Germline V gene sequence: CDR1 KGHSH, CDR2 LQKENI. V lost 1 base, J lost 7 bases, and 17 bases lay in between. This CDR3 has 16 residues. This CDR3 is CASSPLRDTRKNEQFF. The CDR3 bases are TGTGCCAGCTCACCACTACGGGACACCCGTAAGAATGAGCAGTTCTTC.

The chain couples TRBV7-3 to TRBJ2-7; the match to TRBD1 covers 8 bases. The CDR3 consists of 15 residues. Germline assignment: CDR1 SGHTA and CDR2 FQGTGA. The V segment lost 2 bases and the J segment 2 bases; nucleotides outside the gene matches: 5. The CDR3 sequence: CASSLRGGQAYEQYF. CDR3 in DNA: TGTGCCAGCAGCTTACGAGGGGGACAGGCCTACGAGCAGTACTTC.

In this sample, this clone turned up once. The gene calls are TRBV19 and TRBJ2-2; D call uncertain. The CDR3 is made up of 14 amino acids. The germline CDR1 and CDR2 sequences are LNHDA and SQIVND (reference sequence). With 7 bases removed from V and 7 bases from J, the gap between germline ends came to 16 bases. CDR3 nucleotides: TGTGCCAGTAAGGGCGGCCAGAACCTCGGGGAGCTGTTTTTT. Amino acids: CASKGGQNLGELFF.

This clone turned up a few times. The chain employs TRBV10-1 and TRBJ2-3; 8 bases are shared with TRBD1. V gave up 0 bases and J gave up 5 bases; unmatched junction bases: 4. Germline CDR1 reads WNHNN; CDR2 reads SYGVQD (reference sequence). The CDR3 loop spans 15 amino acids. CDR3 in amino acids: CASSESGQGRDTQYF. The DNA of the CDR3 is TGCGCCAGCAGTGAGTCTGGACAGGGCAGAGATACGCAGTATTTT.

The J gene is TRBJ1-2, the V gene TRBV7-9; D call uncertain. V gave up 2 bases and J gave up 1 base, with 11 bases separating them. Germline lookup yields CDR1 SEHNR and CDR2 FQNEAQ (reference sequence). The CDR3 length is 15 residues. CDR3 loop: CASSLSGSYNYGYTF. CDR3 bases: TGTGCCAGCAGCTTATCGGGGTCGTATAACTATGGCTACACCTTC.

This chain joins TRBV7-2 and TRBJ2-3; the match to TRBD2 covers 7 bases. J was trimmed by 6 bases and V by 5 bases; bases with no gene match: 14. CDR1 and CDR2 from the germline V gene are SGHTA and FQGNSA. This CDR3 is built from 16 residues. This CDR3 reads CASSTRVAGLIDTQYF. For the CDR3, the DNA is TGTGCCAGCAGCACCCGGGTAGCGGGCCTGATCGATACGCAGTATTTT.

The CDR3 reads CASSLFPGDDEQYF. In DNA form, the CDR3 reads TGTGCCAGCAGTTTATTTCCAGGGGACGACGAGCAGTACTTC. The rearrangement uses TRBV28 and TRBJ2-5, with D perhaps TRBD1 (6 bases). TRBJ2-7 explains the end of the DNA better; the J call may be wrong. The CDR3 runs to 14 residues. The germline gives CDR1 MDHEN, CDR2 SYDVKM.

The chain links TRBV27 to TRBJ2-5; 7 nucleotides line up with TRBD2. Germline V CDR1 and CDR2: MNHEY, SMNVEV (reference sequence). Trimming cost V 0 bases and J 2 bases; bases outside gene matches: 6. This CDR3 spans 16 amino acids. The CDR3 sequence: CASSLSAGVWQETQYF. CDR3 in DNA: TGTGCCAGCAGTTTATCCGCGGGAGTGTGGCAAGAGACCCAGTACTTC.

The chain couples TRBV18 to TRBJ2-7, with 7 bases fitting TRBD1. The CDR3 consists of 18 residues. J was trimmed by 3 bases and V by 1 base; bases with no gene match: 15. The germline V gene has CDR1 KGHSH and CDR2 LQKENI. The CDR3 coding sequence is TGTGCCAGCTCACCACGCATCTTACTCCGCCGGGACAGCTACGAGCAGTACTTC. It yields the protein CASSPRILLRRDSYEQYF.

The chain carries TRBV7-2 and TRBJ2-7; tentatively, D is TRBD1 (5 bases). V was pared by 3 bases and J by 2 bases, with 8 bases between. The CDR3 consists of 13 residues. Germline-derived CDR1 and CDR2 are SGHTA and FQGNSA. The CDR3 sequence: CASSLTATYEQYF. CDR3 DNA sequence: TGTGCCAGCAGCTTGACAGCAACCTACGAGCAGTACTTC.

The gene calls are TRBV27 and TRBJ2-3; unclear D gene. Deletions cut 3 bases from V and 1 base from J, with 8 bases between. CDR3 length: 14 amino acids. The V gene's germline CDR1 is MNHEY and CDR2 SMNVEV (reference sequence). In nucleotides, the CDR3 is TGTGCCAGCAGTTTCCGGAGCCGCACAGATACGCAGTATTTT. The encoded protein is CASSFRSRTDTQYF.

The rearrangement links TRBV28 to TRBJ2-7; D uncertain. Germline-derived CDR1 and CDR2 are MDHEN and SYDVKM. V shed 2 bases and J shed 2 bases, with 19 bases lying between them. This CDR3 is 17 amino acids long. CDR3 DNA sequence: TGTGCCAGCAGTTTAATGGGCGCGGTCAAGCTGCCCTACGAGCAGTACTTC. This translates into CASSLMGAVKLPYEQYF.

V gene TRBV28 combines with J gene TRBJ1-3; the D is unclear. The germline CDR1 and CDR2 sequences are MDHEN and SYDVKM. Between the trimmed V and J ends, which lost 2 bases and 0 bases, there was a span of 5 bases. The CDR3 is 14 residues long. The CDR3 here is CASSLEFSGNTIYF. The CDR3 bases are TGTGCCAGCAGTTTAGAGTTCTCTGGAAACACCATATATTTT.

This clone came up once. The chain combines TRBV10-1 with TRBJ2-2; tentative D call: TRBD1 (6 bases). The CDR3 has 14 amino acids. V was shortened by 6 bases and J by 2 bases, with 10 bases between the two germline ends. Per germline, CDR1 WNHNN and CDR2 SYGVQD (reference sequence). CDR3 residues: CASRLQGNTGELFF. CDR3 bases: TGCGCCAGCAGGCTACAGGGAAACACCGGGGAGCTGTTTTTT.

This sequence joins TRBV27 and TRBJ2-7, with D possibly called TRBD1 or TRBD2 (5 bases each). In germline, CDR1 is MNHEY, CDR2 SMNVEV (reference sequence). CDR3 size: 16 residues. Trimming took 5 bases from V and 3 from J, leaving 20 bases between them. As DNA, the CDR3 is TGTGCCAGCAGTCCCCTCGGGGACCCTAACTTCTACGAGCAGTACTTC. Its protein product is CASSPLGDPNFYEQYF.

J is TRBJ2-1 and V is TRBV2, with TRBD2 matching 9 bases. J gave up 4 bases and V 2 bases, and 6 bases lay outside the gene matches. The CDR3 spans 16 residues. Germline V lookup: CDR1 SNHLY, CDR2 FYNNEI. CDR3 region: CASSEFSGRNYNEQFF. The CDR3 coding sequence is TGTGCCAGCAGTGAATTCAGCGGGAGGAATTACAATGAGCAGTTCTTC.